The sequence of this T cell receptor beta chain was determined in a study of cytomegalovirus exposure and HLA in healthy donors. At the level of the study: Inside one of the first data releases sat roughly 80 million unique TCRs taken from HLA-typed donors. Study-wide points: Accurate HLA-A and HLA-B prediction from TCR beta sequences was reported for most subjects. As a later analysis showed, a missense DCLRE1C variant was linked to trimming of TCR beta V- and J-genes.

J gave up 5 bases and V 5 bases, and 2 bases lay outside the gene matches. The length of the CDR3 is 13 residues. CDR1 MNHNS and CDR2 SASEGT come from the germline V gene. Points on this clone: Antigen unknown.

Primers: 60 Vbeta forward and 13 Jbeta reverse. Assay: immunoSEQ multiplex PCR; the TCRdb copy retains only in-frame clones and omits some. The sample includes about 60,000 clones, roughly 80% of them seen just once. The clonotype was recovered from a man aged 25 to 40 in good health and CMV-seronegative. The sample comprised PBMCs. The genes are TRBV6-1 and TRBJ2-5; TRBD1 matches 10 bases. The DNA of the CDR3 is TGTGCCAGCAGTCGGGGACAGGGGGAGACCCAGTACTTC. It codes for CASSRGQGETQYF.